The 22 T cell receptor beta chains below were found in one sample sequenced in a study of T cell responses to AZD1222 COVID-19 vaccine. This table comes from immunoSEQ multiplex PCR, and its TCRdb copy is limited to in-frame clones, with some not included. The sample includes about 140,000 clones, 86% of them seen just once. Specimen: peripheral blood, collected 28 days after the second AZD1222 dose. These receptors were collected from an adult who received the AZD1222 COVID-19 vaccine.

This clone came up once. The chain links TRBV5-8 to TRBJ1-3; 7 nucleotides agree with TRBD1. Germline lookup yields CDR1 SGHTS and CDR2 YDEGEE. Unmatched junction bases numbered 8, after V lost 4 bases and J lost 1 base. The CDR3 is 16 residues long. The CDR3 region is CASSRGGGLSGNTIYF. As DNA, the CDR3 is TGTGCCAGCAGCCGGGGAGGGGGCCTTTCTGGAAACACCATATATTTT.

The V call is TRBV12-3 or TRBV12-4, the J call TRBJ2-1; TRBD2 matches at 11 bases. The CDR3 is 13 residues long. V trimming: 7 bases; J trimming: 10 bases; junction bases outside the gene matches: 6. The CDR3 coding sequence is TGTGCCAGCACCGGGGGACTAGCGGCCGAGCAGTTCTTC. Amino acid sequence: CASTGGLAAEQFF.

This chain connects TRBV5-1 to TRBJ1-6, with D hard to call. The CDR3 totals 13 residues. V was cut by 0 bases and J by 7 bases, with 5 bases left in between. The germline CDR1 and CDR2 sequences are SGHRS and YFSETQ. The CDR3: CASSLALNSPLHF. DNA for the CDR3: TGCGCCAGCAGCTTGGCCTTGAATTCACCCCTCCACTTT.

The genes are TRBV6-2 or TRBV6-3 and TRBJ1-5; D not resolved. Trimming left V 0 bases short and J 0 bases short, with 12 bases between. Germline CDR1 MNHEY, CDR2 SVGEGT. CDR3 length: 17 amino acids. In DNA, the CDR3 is TGTGCCAGCAGTTACTCGATCCCGACACATAGCAATCAGCCCCAGCATTTT. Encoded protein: CASSYSIPTHSNQPQHF.

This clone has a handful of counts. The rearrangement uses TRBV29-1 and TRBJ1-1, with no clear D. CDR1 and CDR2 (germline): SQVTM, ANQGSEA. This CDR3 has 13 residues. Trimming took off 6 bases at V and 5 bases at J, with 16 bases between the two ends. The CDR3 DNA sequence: TGCAGCGTAGATCGGGAGGGAATAACTGAAGCTTTCTTT. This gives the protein CSVDREGITEAFF.

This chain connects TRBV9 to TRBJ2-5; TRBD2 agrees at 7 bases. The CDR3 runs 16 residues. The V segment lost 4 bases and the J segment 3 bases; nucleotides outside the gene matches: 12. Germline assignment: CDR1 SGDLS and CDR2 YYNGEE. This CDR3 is CASSSLEWAGEETQYF. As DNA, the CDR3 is TGTGCCAGCAGCTCCCTGGAATGGGCGGGGGAAGAGACCCAGTACTTC.

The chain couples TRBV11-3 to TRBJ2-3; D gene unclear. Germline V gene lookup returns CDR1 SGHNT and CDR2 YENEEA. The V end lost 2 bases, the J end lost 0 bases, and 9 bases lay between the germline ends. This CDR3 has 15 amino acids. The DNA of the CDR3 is TGTGCCAGCAGCTTAAGAAGTATTAGCACAGATACGCAGTATTTT. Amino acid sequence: CASSLRSISTDTQYF. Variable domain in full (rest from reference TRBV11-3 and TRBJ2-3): EAGVVQSPRYKIIEKKQPVAFWCNPISGHNTLYWYLQNLGQGPELLIRYENEEAVDDSQLPKDRFSAERLKGVDSTLKIQPAELGDSAVYLCASSLRSISTDTQYFGPGTRLTVL.

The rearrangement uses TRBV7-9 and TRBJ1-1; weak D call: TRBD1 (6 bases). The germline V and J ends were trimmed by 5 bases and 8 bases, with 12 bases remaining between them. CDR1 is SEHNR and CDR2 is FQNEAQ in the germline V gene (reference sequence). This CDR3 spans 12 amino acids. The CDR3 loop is CASSQQGLEAFF. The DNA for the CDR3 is TGTGCCAGCAGCCAACAGGGTCTAGAAGCTTTCTTT.

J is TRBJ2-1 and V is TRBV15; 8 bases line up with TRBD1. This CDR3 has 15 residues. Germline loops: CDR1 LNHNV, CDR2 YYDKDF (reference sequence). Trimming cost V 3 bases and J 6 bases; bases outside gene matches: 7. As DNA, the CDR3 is TGTGCCACCAGCAGGGACAGGGCGCTCACCAATGAGCAGTTCTTC. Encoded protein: CATSRDRALTNEQFF.

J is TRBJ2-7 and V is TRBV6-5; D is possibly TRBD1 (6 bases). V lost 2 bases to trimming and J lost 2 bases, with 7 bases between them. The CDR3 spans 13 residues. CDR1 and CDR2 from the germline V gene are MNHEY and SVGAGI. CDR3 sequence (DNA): TGTGCCAGCAGTTACAACAGGGCCTACGAGCAGTACTTC. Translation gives CASSYNRAYEQYF.

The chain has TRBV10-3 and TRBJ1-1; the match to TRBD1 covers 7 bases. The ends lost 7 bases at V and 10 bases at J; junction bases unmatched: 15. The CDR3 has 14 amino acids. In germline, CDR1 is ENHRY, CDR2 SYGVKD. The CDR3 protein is CAITEGNRGSAAFF. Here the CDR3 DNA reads TGTGCCATCACCGAGGGGAACAGGGGTTCCGCAGCTTTCTTT.

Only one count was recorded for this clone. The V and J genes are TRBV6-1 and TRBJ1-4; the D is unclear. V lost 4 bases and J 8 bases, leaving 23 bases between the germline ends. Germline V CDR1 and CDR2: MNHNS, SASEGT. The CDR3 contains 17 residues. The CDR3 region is CASSVEAGGWFREKLFF. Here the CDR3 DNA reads TGTGCCAGCAGTGTCGAGGCAGGAGGGTGGTTTAGAGAAAAACTGTTTTTT.

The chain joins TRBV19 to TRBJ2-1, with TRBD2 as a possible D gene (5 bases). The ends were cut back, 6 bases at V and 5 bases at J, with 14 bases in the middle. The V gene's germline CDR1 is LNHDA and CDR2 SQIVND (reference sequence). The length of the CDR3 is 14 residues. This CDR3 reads CASRESGAHNEQFF. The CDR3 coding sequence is TGTGCCAGTAGAGAGAGCGGAGCCCACAATGAGCAGTTCTTC.

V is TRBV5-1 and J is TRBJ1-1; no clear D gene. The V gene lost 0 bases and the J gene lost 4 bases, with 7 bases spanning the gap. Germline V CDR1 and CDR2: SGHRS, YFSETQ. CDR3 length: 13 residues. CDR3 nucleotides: TGCGCCAGCAGCTTGGCCGGATGCACTGAAGCTTTCTTT. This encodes CASSLAGCTEAFF.

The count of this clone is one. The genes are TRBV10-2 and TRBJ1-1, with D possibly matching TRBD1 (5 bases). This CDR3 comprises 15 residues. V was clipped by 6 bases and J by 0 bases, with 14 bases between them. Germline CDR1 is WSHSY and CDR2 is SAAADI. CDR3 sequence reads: CASRKTDSLNTEAFF. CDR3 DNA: TGCGCCAGCAGGAAAACCGACAGTCTGAACACTGAAGCTTTCTTT.

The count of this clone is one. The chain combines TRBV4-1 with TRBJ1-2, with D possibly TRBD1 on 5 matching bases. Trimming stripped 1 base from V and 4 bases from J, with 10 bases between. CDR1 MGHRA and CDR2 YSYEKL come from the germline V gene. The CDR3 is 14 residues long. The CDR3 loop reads CASSQAAGFYGYTF. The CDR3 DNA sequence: TGCGCCAGCAGCCAAGCGGCAGGGTTCTATGGCTACACCTTC.

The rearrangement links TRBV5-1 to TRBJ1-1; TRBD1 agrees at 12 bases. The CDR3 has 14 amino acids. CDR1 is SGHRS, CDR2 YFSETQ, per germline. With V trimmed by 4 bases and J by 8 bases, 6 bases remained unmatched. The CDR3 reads CASSLGTGGGEAFF. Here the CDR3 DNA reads TGCGCCAGCAGCCTAGGGACAGGGGGCGGAGAAGCTTTCTTT. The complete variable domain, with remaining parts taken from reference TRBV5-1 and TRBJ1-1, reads KAGVTQTPRYLIKTRGQQVTLSCSPISGHRSVSWYQQTPGQGLQFLFEYFSETQRNKGNFPGRFSGRQFSNSRSEMNVSTLELGDSALYLCASSLGTGGGEAFFGQGTRLTVV.

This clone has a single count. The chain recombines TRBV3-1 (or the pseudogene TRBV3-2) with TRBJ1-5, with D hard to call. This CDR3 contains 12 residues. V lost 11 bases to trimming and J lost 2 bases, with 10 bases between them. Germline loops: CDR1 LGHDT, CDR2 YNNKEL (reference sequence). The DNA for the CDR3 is TGTGCCGCGTCCTCCGGCAATCAGCCCCAGCATTTT. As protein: CAASSGNQPQHF.

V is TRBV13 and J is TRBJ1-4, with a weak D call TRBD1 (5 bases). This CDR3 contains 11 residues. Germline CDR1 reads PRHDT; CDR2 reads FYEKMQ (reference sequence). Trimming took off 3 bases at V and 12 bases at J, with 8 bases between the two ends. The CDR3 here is CASSFGQQLFF. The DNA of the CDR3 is TGTGCCAGCAGCTTCGGACAACAACTGTTTTTT.

This CDR3 is CASSEYTHGTEAFF. The CDR3 nucleotides are TGCGCCAGCAGTGAGTACACCCACGGGACTGAAGCTTTCTTT. The chain employs TRBV10-1 and TRBJ1-1; D is unclear. This CDR3 spans 14 amino acids. The germline V and J ends were trimmed by 1 base and 5 bases, with 11 bases remaining between them. The germline CDR1 and CDR2 sequences are WNHNN and SYGVQD (reference sequence).

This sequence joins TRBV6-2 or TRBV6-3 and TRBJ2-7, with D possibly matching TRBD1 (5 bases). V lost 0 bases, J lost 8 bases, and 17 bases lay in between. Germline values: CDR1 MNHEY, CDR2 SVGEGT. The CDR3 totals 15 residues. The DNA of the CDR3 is TGTGCCAGCAGTTACTCGGGCCAGGGTAGGACCCAGCAGTACTTC. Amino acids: CASSYSGQGRTQQYF.

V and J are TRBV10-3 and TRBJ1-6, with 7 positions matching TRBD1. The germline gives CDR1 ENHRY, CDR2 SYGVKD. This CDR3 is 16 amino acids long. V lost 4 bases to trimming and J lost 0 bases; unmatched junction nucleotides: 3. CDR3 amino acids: CAISGRDSSYNSPLHF. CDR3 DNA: TGTGCCATCAGTGGTCGGGACAGCTCCTATAATTCACCCCTCCACTTT.